A single sample is the source of the 25 T cell receptor beta chains below, sequenced in a study of regulatory T cells in long-lasting Graves disease. As to time point: persistent/refractory GD, antithyroid drugs over 5 years with positive TRAb. PBMC RNA served as the TCR library source. Building the TCR beta libraries relied on iRepertoire HTBI primers, and CDR3 regions underwent Arm-PCR. Each CDR3 protein gets one entry after TCRdb re-called the multiplex PCR reads with MiXCR. The sample has 450,000 or so distinct CDR3 sequences; 22% are singletons. The sample here was peripheral blood mononuclear cells (PBMCs), taken when the disease was refractory, from a patient treated with antithyroid drugs. The receptor set was obtained from a female donor with Graves disease.

This sequence joins TRBV2 and TRBJ2-7; tentatively, D is TRBD2 (6 bases). V lost 6 bases, J lost 4 bases, and 19 bases lay in between. The CDR3 runs to 15 residues. CDR1 and CDR2 (germline): SNHLY, FYNNEI. The CDR3 loop reads CASSLGRLAVYEQYF. DNA of the CDR3: TGTGCCAGCAGCTTAGGGAGGCTGGCCGTGTACGAGCAGTACTTC.

This clonotype was detected many times. The chain is built from TRBV11-2 and TRBJ1-5, with D hard to call. There are 14 residues in the CDR3. CDR1 is SGHAT, CDR2 FQNNGV, per germline. Between the trimmed V and J ends, which lost 1 base and 3 bases, there was a span of 7 bases. The CDR3 DNA reads as TGTGCCAGCAGCTTAGTACCCGCCAATCAGCCCCAGCATTTT. Residues: CASSLVPANQPQHF.

This clonotype was observed a handful of times. This chain connects TRBV28 to TRBJ2-3, with 7 bases fitting TRBD1. The CDR3 spans 19 residues. The junction had 21 bases not matched to a gene; V was cut back by 7 bases and J by 2 bases. Germline values: CDR1 MDHEN, CDR2 SYDVKM. The CDR3 nucleotides are TGTGCCAGCACTCTCCTGTGGGGGCCTGGGACAGCTATCACAGATACGCAGTATTTT. Translating it yields CASTLLWGPGTAITDTQYF.

This chain connects TRBV6-1 to TRBJ2-2, with D possibly TRBD2 on 6 matching bases. The CDR3 is 18 residues long. Germline CDR1 and CDR2: MNHNS and SASEGT. With 6 bases removed from V and 6 bases from J, the gap between germline ends came to 26 bases. The CDR3 here is CASRGLIRGFVIPGELFF. The CDR3 DNA reads as TGTGCCAGCAGGGGACTGATCCGAGGCTTTGTGATCCCCGGGGAGCTGTTTTTT.

This clonotype has at least ten counts. The rearrangement links TRBV12-3 or TRBV12-4 to TRBJ2-7, with D possibly called TRBD1 or TRBD2 (7 bases each). The length of the CDR3 is 14 residues. Trimming stripped 6 bases from V and 2 bases from J, with 14 bases between. The CDR3: CASSPPGGAYEQYF. The CDR3, as DNA: TGTGCCAGCAGCCCGCCAGGGGGGGCCTACGAGCAGTACTTC.

The rearrangement joins TRBV29-1 to TRBJ2-2, with TRBD1 matching over 8 bases. This CDR3 region has 16 residues. Germline values: CDR1 SQVTM, CDR2 ANQGSEA. The J segment lost 2 bases and the V segment lost 0 bases, leaving 5 bases of the junction unmatched. CDR3 loop: CSVEDLGQVNTGELFF. CDR3 DNA: TGCAGCGTTGAAGATCTGGGACAGGTCAACACCGGGGAGCTGTTTTTT.

This clonotype was counted only a few times. This chain connects TRBV19 to TRBJ2-5, with 8 bases fitting TRBD2. Germline CDR1 is LNHDA and CDR2 is SQIVND (reference sequence). This CDR3 comprises 15 residues. V lost 5 bases, J lost 5 bases, and 10 bases stayed unmatched. In nucleotides, the CDR3 is TGTGCCAGTAGTCCAGAATCGGGACTAGTGGAGACCCAGTACTTC. Its translation is CASSPESGLVETQYF.

The table lists this clonotype with a few counts. The genes are TRBV3-1 and TRBJ2-7, with D perhaps matching TRBD1 (6 bases). CDR1 is LGHDT and CDR2 is YNNKEL in the germline V gene (reference sequence). The CDR3 consists of 14 residues. Trimming shortened V by 0 bases and J by 2 bases, and 8 bases separated the two germline ends. The CDR3 nucleotides read TGTGCCAGCAGCCAAGATTGGGACACCTACGAGCAGTACTTC. Protein product: CASSQDWDTYEQYF.

This clonotype showed up many times. Its ends do not fully match the called genes, so a read error is possible. The rearrangement links TRBV7-7 to TRBJ2-5; TRBD1 agrees at 9 bases. The length of the CDR3 is 15 residues. Germline V gives CDR1 SSHAT, CDR2 FNYEAQ (reference sequence). CDR3 nucleotides: TGTGCTAGCAGCTCCGGGACAGGGAGAGGAGAGACCCAGTACTTC. Amino acids: CASSSGTGRGETQYF.

The chain has TRBV6-1 and TRBJ1-6, with a weak D call TRBD1 (6 bases). The germline CDR1 and CDR2 sequences are MNHNS and SASEGT. V lost 8 bases, J lost 6 bases, and 14 bases lay in between. The CDR3 consists of 14 residues. The chain's CDR3 is CASGGLYPNSPLHF. CDR3 nucleotides: TGTGCCAGCGGGGGCCTTTACCCTAATTCACCCCTCCACTTT.

In its sample, this clonotype was seen many times. This chain links TRBV28 with TRBJ1-4; D remains unclear. Germline CDR1 reads MDHEN; CDR2 reads SYDVKM. Trimming shortened V by 5 bases and J by 1 base, and 11 bases separated the two germline ends. This CDR3 has 15 residues. CDR3 amino acids: CASSEGGVTNEKLFF. As DNA, the CDR3 is TGTGCCAGCAGTGAGGGTGGGGTAACTAATGAAAAACTGTTTTTT.

This clonotype was detected ten times or more. The chain has TRBV12-3 or TRBV12-4 and TRBJ2-5, with TRBD2 matching 7 bases. The junction had 5 bases not matched to a gene; V was cut back by 3 bases and J by 7 bases. This CDR3 is built from 13 residues. The CDR3 loop reads CASSLAPGGTQYF. As DNA, the CDR3 is TGTGCCAGCAGTTTGGCGCCGGGGGGGACCCAGTACTTC.

This clonotype was found many times. This chain uses TRBV5-1 with TRBJ1-4; 8 bases are a match to TRBD1. After removal of 7 bases from V and 7 bases from J, the junction contained 6 bases not matched to a gene. The germline CDR1 and CDR2 sequences are SGHRS and YFSETQ. The CDR3 is 13 amino acids. The CDR3 is CASARDRGEKLFF. The CDR3 bases are TGCGCCAGCGCCCGAGACAGGGGTGAAAAACTGTTTTTT.

The rearrangement joins TRBV19 to TRBJ2-7; 9 bases fit TRBD2. Trimming at V came to 3 bases and at J to 3 bases, leaving 18 bases not matched to a gene. CDR1 is LNHDA, CDR2 SQIVND, per germline (reference sequence). The CDR3 sequence is 19 residues long. The CDR3 reads CASSIGPAGRLAANYEQYF. The CDR3, as DNA: TGTGCCAGTAGTATTGGCCCCGCGGGTCGACTAGCGGCCAACTACGAGCAGTACTTC.

This sequence joins TRBV5-5 and TRBJ2-7; D unresolved. The CDR3 is made up of 16 amino acids. Deletions cut 6 bases from V and 0 bases from J, with 19 bases between. Germline CDR1 and CDR2: SGHKS and YYEKEE (reference sequence). The CDR3 bases are TGTGCCAGCACCGGCATCTTGGGCGGAACCTCCTACGAGCAGTACTTC. This codes for CASTGILGGTSYEQYF.

This clonotype was seen a few times. Its ends do not fully match the called genes, so a read error is possible. The chain employs TRBV6-1 and TRBJ2-5; no firm D call. Germline assignment: CDR1 MNHNS and CDR2 SASEGT. The CDR3 consists of 12 residues. CDR3 amino acids: CASALAQETQYF. CDR3 DNA sequence: TGTGCCAGCGCCCTCGCCCAAGAGACTCAGTACTTC.

In its sample, this clonotype was seen many times. CDR3 nucleotide sequence: TGTGCCAGCAGTTCCCGCTCGATCCTCCACGAGCAGTACTTC. As protein: CASSSRSILHEQYF. The rearrangement uses TRBV12-3 or TRBV12-4 and TRBJ2-7; no firm D call. This CDR3 has 14 residues. Trimming removed 4 bases from V and 5 bases from J, with 15 bases in between.

A few counts support this clonotype. The V and J genes are TRBV9 and TRBJ1-2; D unresolved. Germline V CDR1 and CDR2: SGDLS, YYNGEE. This CDR3 is built from 13 residues. V was clipped by 0 bases and J by 4 bases, with 7 bases between them. CDR3 nucleotides: TGTGCCAGCAGCGTAGACCCAGGCTATGGCTACACCTTC. It codes for CASSVDPGYGYTF.

With regard to this clonotype: Its ends do not fully match the called genes, so a read error is possible. The chain carries TRBV19 and TRBJ2-3, with D tentatively TRBD1 or TRBD2 (5 bases each). Germline V gene sequence: CDR1 LNHDA, CDR2 SQIVND (reference sequence). The CDR3 is 13 residues long. The chain's CDR3 is CASSIEGPNTQYF. The DNA for the CDR3 is TGCGCCAGTAGTATAGAGGGACCCAACACCCAGTATTTT.

This clonotype was detected ten times or more. This chain connects TRBV29-1 to TRBJ1-1; D not resolved. CDR1 SQVTM and CDR2 ANQGSEA come from the germline V gene. Trimming stripped 0 bases from V and 4 bases from J, with 3 bases between. This CDR3 region has 11 residues. CDR3 bases: TGCAGCGTTGAAGACCTCACTGAAGCTTTCTTT. It is translated as CSVEDLTEAFF.

Of note for this clonotype: A clone one base away is much larger, so this may be a read error. The V and J genes are TRBV20-1 and TRBJ2-5; 9 nucleotides match TRBD1. This CDR3 contains 14 residues. With V trimmed by 5 bases and J by 4 bases, 8 bases remained unmatched. Germline V CDR1 and CDR2: DFQATT, SNEGSKA (reference sequence). The CDR3 DNA reads TGCAGTGCTGAGCGGACAGGGGCGGTAGAGACCCAGTACTTC. Translated: CSAERTGAVETQYF.

This clonotype was seen more than once but under ten times. This sequence joins TRBV29-1 and TRBJ2-5; no definite D call. This CDR3 spans 12 amino acids. V was cut by 6 bases and J by 7 bases, with 15 bases left in between. CDR1 is SQVTM, CDR2 ANQGSEA, per germline. For the CDR3, the DNA is TGCAGCGTGCCAGTCCCCCCGGGGACCCAGTACTTC. The encoded protein is CSVPVPPGTQYF.

This clonotype was detected only a few times. The chain has TRBV5-1 and TRBJ1-6; D ambiguous. V lost 1 base and J 10 bases, leaving 12 bases between the germline ends. There are 14 residues in the CDR3. Germline V gene sequence: CDR1 SGHRS, CDR2 YFSETQ. The CDR3 is CASSLPLGESPLHF. CDR3 DNA sequence: TGCGCCAGCAGCTTGCCCCTTGGGGAATCACCCCTCCACTTT.

This rearrangement joins TRBV12-3 or TRBV12-4 to TRBJ1-3; D might be TRBD1 (6 bases). V was pared by 11 bases and J by 2 bases, with 16 bases between. The CDR3 is 14 residues long. Here the CDR3 DNA reads TGTGCCGGAAGCATCGGGGGCCCTGGAAACACCATATATTTT. Translation gives CAGSIGGPGNTIYF.

The chain is built from TRBV4-3 and TRBJ1-6; 8 nucleotides line up with TRBD1. The CDR3 spans 15 residues. Looked up from germline, CDR1 is LGHNA and CDR2 is YSLEER. V lost 3 bases to trimming and J lost 8 bases; unmatched junction nucleotides: 6. The CDR3 sequence: CASSQGQDNDSPLHF. The DNA of the CDR3 is TGCGCCAGCAGCCAGGGACAGGATAATGATTCACCCCTCCACTTT.